The table lists the clone carrying this T cell receptor beta chain with a count of one. Its specificity is not known. The data derive from a study of T cell responses to AZD1222 COVID-19 vaccine. The overall study: Second-dose groups at about 4 or about 12 weeks were pooled. Study findings and constraints: Spike-spanning, vaccine-associated CD4 TCRs were dominant at 160-218 and 743-854.

The CDR3 covers 17 residues. The ends lost 0 bases at V and 4 bases at J; junction bases unmatched: 4. Germline V gives CDR1 SGHVS, CDR2 FNYEAQ. Sequencing used immunoSEQ multiplex PCR; TCRdb keeps in-frame clones, though not all of them. The sample has about 85,000 clones; roughly nine tenths are singletons. Here the sequenced sample was peripheral blood, taken on day 0 of AZD1222 vaccination. The chain links TRBV7-6 to TRBJ1-6; 9 bases agree with TRBD1. The TCR sequence derives from an adult in good health. CDR3 sequence: CASSLAGTGFYNSPLHF. In nucleotides, the CDR3 is TGTGCCAGCAGCTTAGCGGGGACAGGGTTTTATAATTCACCCCTCCACTTT.